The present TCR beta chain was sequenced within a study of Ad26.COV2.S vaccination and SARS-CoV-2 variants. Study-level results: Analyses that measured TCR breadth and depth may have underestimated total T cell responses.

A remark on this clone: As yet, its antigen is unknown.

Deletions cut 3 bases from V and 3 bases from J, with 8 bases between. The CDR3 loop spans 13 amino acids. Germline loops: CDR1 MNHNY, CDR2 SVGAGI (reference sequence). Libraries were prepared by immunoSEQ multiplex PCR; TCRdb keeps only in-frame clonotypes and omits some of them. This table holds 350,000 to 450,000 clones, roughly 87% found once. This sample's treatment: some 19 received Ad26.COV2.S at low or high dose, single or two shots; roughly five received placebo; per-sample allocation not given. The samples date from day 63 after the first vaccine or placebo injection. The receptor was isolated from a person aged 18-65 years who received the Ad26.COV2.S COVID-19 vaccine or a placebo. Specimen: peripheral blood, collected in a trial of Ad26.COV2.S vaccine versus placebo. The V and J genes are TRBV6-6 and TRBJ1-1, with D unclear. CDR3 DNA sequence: TGTGCCAGCAGTTATGGCCAAGACACTGAAGCTTTCTTT. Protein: CASSYGQDTEAFF.